Below, 30 T cell receptor beta chains from the same sample are listed, as sequenced in a study of T cells expressing NK-cell markers. TCRdb re-called the 5' RACE reads and shows each CDR3 protein once, DNA omitted. The ten top clones account for around 20%, within a sample of around 100,000 distinct CDR3 sequences. The specimen sequenced was blood T cells: a sorted CD56 or NKG2C T cell subset, CD4+ or CD8+ T cells, or bulk PBMC T cells (not recorded which). These receptors all stem from a woman between 18 and 70 years old in good health.

The CDR3 loop is CSVADRVEGYTF. The V call is TRBV29-1, the J call TRBJ1-2; TCRdb's D call of TRBD1 is untestable without DNA. Germline V CDR1 and CDR2: SQVTM, ANQGSEA. The CDR3 is 12 amino acids.

The chain couples TRBV20-1 to TRBJ2-2; TCRdb calls TRBD1, which cannot be checked without DNA. The CDR3 consists of 16 residues. Germline loops: CDR1 DFQATT, CDR2 SNEGSKA (reference sequence). CDR3 residues: CSARSSAQGDTGELFF.

The chain is built from TRBV5-6 and TRBJ2-4; TCRdb designates TRBD1, a call that cannot be tested without DNA. This CDR3 is built from 15 residues. Germline V gene sequence: CDR1 SGHDT, CDR2 YYEEEE. This CDR3 reads CASSLEGGRGNIQYF.

The chain combines TRBV12-3 or TRBV12-4 with TRBJ2-1. CDR3 length equals 13 residues. The CDR3 region is CASSLLGQDEQFF.

The chain is built from TRBV13 and TRBJ2-7; TCRdb names TRBD1, which stays unverified in the absence of DNA. The CDR3 contains 14 residues. CDR1 is PRHDT and CDR2 is FYEKMQ in the germline V gene (reference sequence). The CDR3 is CASSVPGLNYEQYF.

The CDR3 is CASSYPRQGVYQPQHF. The chain links TRBV6-2 or TRBV6-3 to TRBJ1-5; TCRdb's D call, TRBD1, is unchecked because there is no DNA. Germline values: CDR1 MNHEY, CDR2 SVGEGT. This CDR3 spans 16 amino acids.

This chain joins TRBV20-1 and TRBJ2-7. CDR1 DFQATT and CDR2 SNEGSKA come from the germline V gene (reference sequence). The CDR3 sequence is 13 residues long. The CDR3 loop is CSARDSSSYEQYF.

The V gene is TRBV4-3, the J gene TRBJ1-1; TCRdb lists TRBD1, though no DNA is available to test this call. CDR1 and CDR2 from the germline V gene are LGHNA and YSLEER. CDR3 length: 15 residues. The CDR3 spells CASSQGPGLGTEAFF.

The chain uses TRBV10-3 and TRBJ2-3. Germline V CDR1 and CDR2: ENHRY, SYGVKD. The CDR3 is made up of 12 amino acids. The CDR3 region is CAISDASDTQYF.

The rearrangement joins TRBV9 to TRBJ2-7. This CDR3 spans 14 amino acids. Per the germline V gene, CDR1 is SGDLS and CDR2 is YYNGEE. CDR3 amino acids: CASSVVDGSYEQYF. The complete variable domain, with remaining parts taken from reference TRBV9 and TRBJ2-7, reads DSGVTQTPKHLITATGQRVTLRCSPRSGDLSVYWYQQSLDQGLQFLIQYYNGEERAKGNILERFSAQQFPDLHSELNLSSLELGDSALYFCASSVVDGSYEQYFGPGTRLTVT.

The chain couples TRBV7-6 to TRBJ1-1; TCRdb's assignment of TRBD1 cannot be checked, as there is no DNA. The CDR3 is 15 residues long. Per the germline V gene, CDR1 is SGHVS and CDR2 is FNYEAQ. CDR3 sequence: CASSSGQGMNTEAFF.

V usage is TRBV20-1 and J usage is TRBJ1-5. This CDR3 has 12 amino acids. Germline loops: CDR1 DFQATT, CDR2 SNEGSKA (reference sequence). The CDR3: CSARDMDQPQHF.

V gene TRBV12-3 or TRBV12-4 combines with J gene TRBJ2-7; TCRdb gives TRBD1 as the D gene, but with no DNA this cannot be confirmed. The CDR3 loop spans 14 amino acids. The CDR3: CASGIGQGTYGQYF.

V and J are TRBV11-2 and TRBJ2-5; no DNA is available, so the TRBD2 call from TCRdb remains unchecked. CDR1 SGHAT and CDR2 FQNNGV come from the germline V gene. CDR3 size: 15 residues. CDR3 amino acids: CASSVTSGTQETQYF. Complete variable domain (other parts from reference TRBV11-2 and TRBJ2-5): EAGVAQSPRYKIIEKRQSVAFWCNPISGHATLYWYQQILGQGPKLLIQFQNNGVVDDSQLPKDRFSAERLKGVDSTLKIQPAKLEDSAVYLCASSVTSGTQETQYFGPGTRLLVL.

Here the CDR3 reads CSARVGDEQFF. V usage is TRBV20-1 and J usage is TRBJ2-1. The CDR3 spans 11 residues. Germline V gene sequence: CDR1 DFQATT, CDR2 SNEGSKA (reference sequence).

The rearrangement joins TRBV9 to TRBJ2-1; as DNA is missing, the TRBD2 call by TCRdb cannot be tested. Germline V CDR1 and CDR2: SGDLS, YYNGEE. The CDR3 extends over 15 amino acids. The CDR3 is CASSGGGVGYNEQFF.

The CDR3 sequence: CSARIGRGYNEQFF. This chain connects TRBV20-1 to TRBJ2-1; without DNA, the TCRdb call of TRBD1 cannot be checked. The germline V gene encodes CDR1 DFQATT and CDR2 SNEGSKA (reference sequence). The CDR3 is 14 amino acids.

The J gene is TRBJ2-1, the V gene TRBV12-3 or TRBV12-4; without DNA, the TCRdb call of TRBD1 cannot be checked. The CDR3 has 15 residues. The CDR3 reads CASSLAQGPNNEQFF.

The chain carries TRBV9 and TRBJ2-3; TCRdb's D call, TRBD2, is unchecked because there is no DNA. This CDR3 has 16 residues. The germline V gene encodes CDR1 SGDLS and CDR2 YYNGEE. CDR3 residues: CASSAASGGAGDTQYF. Variable domain in full (rest from reference TRBV9 and TRBJ2-3): DSGVTQTPKHLITATGQRVTLRCSPRSGDLSVYWYQQSLDQGLQFLIQYYNGEERAKGNILERFSAQQFPDLHSELNLSSLELGDSALYFCASSAASGGAGDTQYFGPGTRLTVL.

The chain has TRBV10-3 and TRBJ2-7; lacking DNA, the TRBD1 call made by TCRdb goes unchecked. The CDR3 runs to 13 residues. Germline-derived CDR1 and CDR2 are ENHRY and SYGVKD. CDR3 loop: CAIKGGTGYEQYF.

This chain uses TRBV29-1 with TRBJ2-3; the TRBD1 assignment by TCRdb is unverifiable without DNA. This CDR3 has 13 amino acids. Germline CDR1 and CDR2: SQVTM and ANQGSEA. The CDR3 protein is CSVPRGRTDTQYF.

The chain is built from TRBV4-3 and TRBJ1-5. CDR3 length: 15 amino acids. Germline CDR1 reads LGHNA; CDR2 reads YSLEER. CDR3 loop: CASSQEAGKNQPQHF.

The chain couples TRBV27 to TRBJ2-7; lacking DNA, the TRBD2 call made by TCRdb goes unchecked. This CDR3 region has 15 residues. Looked up from germline, CDR1 is MNHEY and CDR2 is SMNVEV (reference sequence). The CDR3 here is CASSLLSGAVYEQYF.

The genes are TRBV4-1 and TRBJ2-2; TCRdb's assignment of TRBD1 cannot be checked, as there is no DNA. Germline V gene data show CDR1 as MGHRA and CDR2 as YSYEKL. The CDR3 sequence is 16 residues long. This chain's CDR3 is CASSQVGQGVSGELFF.

The chain carries TRBV12-3 or TRBV12-4 and TRBJ2-4; TCRdb reports TRBD1, a call that lacks DNA to check it against. This CDR3 has 14 amino acids. The CDR3 here is CASNSDRYKNIQYF.

This chain links TRBV4-3 with TRBJ2-3; TCRdb's assignment of TRBD2 cannot be checked, as there is no DNA. The CDR3 is made up of 17 amino acids. Germline assignment: CDR1 LGHNA and CDR2 YSLEER. The CDR3 spells CASSPNLRGGLTDTQYF.

The chain recombines TRBV20-1 with TRBJ2-1; as DNA is missing, the TRBD2 call by TCRdb cannot be tested. CDR1 and CDR2 (germline): DFQATT, SNEGSKA (reference sequence). The CDR3 runs to 11 residues. The CDR3 reads CSGELANEQFF.

The chain carries TRBV4-3 and TRBJ1-2. Germline CDR1 is LGHNA and CDR2 is YSLEER. The CDR3 sequence is 15 residues long. The CDR3 reads CASSQDQAPAYGYTF.

V usage is TRBV6-2 or TRBV6-3 and J usage is TRBJ2-1. The CDR3 sequence is 15 residues long. The germline V gene encodes CDR1 MNHEY and CDR2 SVGEGT. CDR3 sequence: CASSYVGGPYNEQFF.

The V and J genes are TRBV4-3 and TRBJ2-1; TCRdb indicates TRBD1, and absent DNA this call remains unverified. CDR3 length: 17 amino acids. From germline, CDR1 is LGHNA and CDR2 YSLEER. The CDR3 loop reads CASSQDLGDRVVNEQFF.